These 18 T cell receptor beta chains were sequenced from one sample in a study of blood T cell repertoires in COVID-19. The protocol was immunoSEQ multiplex PCR, while the TCRdb copy is restricted to in-frame clones and leaves out a portion. Of 93,000 or so clones listed, 87% are singletons. What was sequenced was peripheral blood. The receptors originated from a man aged 45-65 years in a cohort sampled during active COVID-19.

The chain links TRBV5-5 to TRBJ2-5; D gene unclear. Germline-derived CDR1 and CDR2 are SGHKS and YYEKEE (reference sequence). This CDR3 is built from 12 residues. The V gene lost 2 bases and the J gene lost 5 bases, with 7 bases spanning the gap. The CDR3 DNA follows: TGTGCCAGCAGCTTCCTACGGGAGACCCAGTACTTC. This sequence encodes CASSFLRETQYF. Full variable domain (rest looked up from reference TRBV5-5 and TRBJ2-5): DAGVTQSPTHLIKTRGQQVTLRCSPISGHKSVSWYQQVLGQGPQFIFQYYEKEERGRGNFPDRFSARQFPNYSSELNVNALLLGDSALYLCASSFLRETQYFGPGTRLLVL.

The genes are TRBV18 and TRBJ2-4, with TRBD1 matching 7 bases. Trimming took 6 bases from V and 5 from J; bases not matched to a gene: 10. This CDR3 has 15 residues. Germline-derived CDR1 and CDR2 are KGHSH and LQKENI. The CDR3 nucleotides are TGTGCCAGCTCTGCAGGGGGTTTTTCCCAAAACATTCAGTACTTC. Its protein product is CASSAGGFSQNIQYF.

The chain recombines TRBV11-2 with TRBJ1-1, with a weak D call TRBD1 (6 bases). This CDR3 has 13 residues. Trimming removed 5 bases from V and 7 bases from J, with 14 bases in between. Germline-derived CDR1 and CDR2 are SGHAT and FQNNGV. The DNA for the CDR3 is TGTGCCAGCAGCCTCGACAGGTTGAGTGAAGCTTTCTTT. Translating gives CASSLDRLSEAFF. The full variable domain, in which reference TRBV11-2 and TRBJ1-1 provide the parts outside the CDR3, is EAGVAQSPRYKIIEKRQSVAFWCNPISGHATLYWYQQILGQGPKLLIQFQNNGVVDDSQLPKDRFSAERLKGVDSTLKIQPAKLEDSAVYLCASSLDRLSEAFFGQGTRLTVV.

In nucleotides, the CDR3 is TGTGCCAGTAGTATAACAGGGTTTAATTCTGAAGCTTTCTTT. This translates into CASSITGFNSEAFF. The genes are TRBV19 and TRBJ1-1; a weak D match, TRBD1 (6 bases). From germline, CDR1 is LNHDA and CDR2 SQIVND (reference sequence). Trimming cost V 2 bases and J 6 bases, with 13 bases left between them. This CDR3 has 14 residues.

The gene calls are TRBV6-6 and TRBJ1-5; a possible D gene is TRBD1 (5 bases). The CDR3 extends over 14 amino acids. Trimming pared 3 bases from V and 4 bases from J, leaving 10 bases between. Germline values: CDR1 MNHNY, CDR2 SVGAGI (reference sequence). CDR3 sequence reads: CASSYQGGNQPQHF. CDR3 DNA: TGTGCCAGCAGTTATCAGGGAGGTAATCAGCCCCAGCATTTT.

The chain carries TRBV7-7 and TRBJ2-1; D possibly corresponds to TRBD1 (5 bases). Per the germline V gene, CDR1 is SSHAT and CDR2 is FNYEAQ (reference sequence). V dropped 2 bases and J dropped 2 bases, with 13 bases sitting between them. The CDR3 consists of 16 residues. The CDR3 is CASSLSVGLPYNEQFF. The CDR3 region has the DNA TGTGCCAGCAGCTTATCTGTGGGGCTGCCCTACAATGAGCAGTTCTTC.

The rearrangement links TRBV6-5 to TRBJ1-1; 8 bases fit TRBD1. J lost 4 bases, V lost 6 bases, and 10 bases had no gene match. Per the germline V gene, CDR1 is MNHEY and CDR2 is SVGAGI. The CDR3 covers 15 residues. The CDR3 coding sequence is TGTGCCAGCAGATACCGTCAGGGGGCGGGCACTGAAGCTTTCTTT. This encodes CASRYRQGAGTEAFF.

The chain links TRBV3-1 (or the pseudogene TRBV3-2) to TRBJ1-1; D gene uncertain. CDR1 and CDR2 from the germline V gene are LGHDT and YNNKEL (reference sequence). The CDR3 contains 12 residues. V was cut by 1 base and J by 11 bases, with 11 bases left in between. CDR3 nucleotides: TGTGCCAGCAGCCAAGGCGAGGGTCGGGCTTTCTTT. Its protein is CASSQGEGRAFF.

A single count supports this clone. This rearrangement joins TRBV7-2 to TRBJ2-2, with 14 bases lining up with TRBD2. The germline V gene encodes CDR1 SGHTA and CDR2 FQGNSA. The CDR3 runs 20 residues. Trimming took 0 bases from V and 1 from J; bases not matched to a gene: 7. The CDR3, as DNA: TGTGCCAGCAGCTTAGCGGTCCGACTAGCGGGGGGGCTGAACACCGGGGAGCTGTTTTTT. This codes for CASSLAVRLAGGLNTGELFF.

This clone was seen at least ten times. This chain uses TRBV12-3 or TRBV12-4 with TRBJ2-1, with TRBD1 matching 8 bases. V was pared by 7 bases and J by 10 bases, with 9 bases of the junction left unmatched. The CDR3 is 13 amino acids. CDR3 sequence (DNA): TGTGCCAGCATGACCTCGGACAGGGCCGAGCAGTTCTTC. It is translated as CASMTSDRAEQFF.

This chain links TRBV5-8 with TRBJ1-2; D is uncertain. The CDR3 is made up of 16 amino acids. V was cut by 1 base and J by 0 bases, with 13 bases left in between. CDR1 is SGHTS and CDR2 is YDEGEE in the germline V gene. The CDR3 region has the DNA TGTGCCAGCAGCTTGCCGAGACACCAAGCTAACTATGGCTACACCTTC. This translates into CASSLPRHQANYGYTF. The complete variable domain, with remaining parts taken from reference TRBV5-8 and TRBJ1-2, reads EAGVTQSPTHLIKTRGQQATLRCSPISGHTSVYWYQQALGLGLQFLLWYDEGEERNRGNFPPRFSGRQFPNYSSELNVNALELEDSALYLCASSLPRHQANYGYTFGSGTRLTVV.

J is TRBJ2-1 and V is TRBV5-1; 8 nucleotides align to TRBD2. CDR1 and CDR2 (germline): SGHRS, YFSETQ. The J segment lost 9 bases and the V segment lost 2 bases, leaving 7 bases of the junction unmatched. CDR3 size: 14 residues. The CDR3 loop reads CASSLSGGRPEQFF. CDR3 bases: TGCGCCAGCAGCTTAAGCGGGGGCCGCCCTGAGCAGTTCTTC.

The genes are TRBV3-1 (or the pseudogene TRBV3-2) and TRBJ1-5, with no clear D. The CDR3 is 13 residues long. Trimming cost V 0 bases and J 5 bases, with 5 bases left between them. Germline V gene data show CDR1 as LGHDT and CDR2 as YNNKEL (reference sequence). The CDR3 reads CASSQDIHQPQHF. The CDR3 nucleotides read TGTGCCAGCAGCCAAGACATCCATCAGCCCCAGCATTTT.

This chain uses TRBV2 with TRBJ1-1, with no clear D. Per the germline V gene, CDR1 is SNHLY and CDR2 is FYNNEI. V shed 0 bases and J shed 5 bases, with 13 bases lying between them. CDR3 length equals 15 residues. The CDR3 DNA reads as TGTGCCAGCAGTGAAGCGCTTGCTCGGCGGACTGAAGCTTTCTTT. It is translated as CASSEALARRTEAFF.

The V call is TRBV2, the J call TRBJ1-2; 7 nucleotides line up with TRBD1. The germline CDR1 and CDR2 sequences are SNHLY and FYNNEI. V shed 6 bases and J 0 bases; nucleotides not matched to a gene: 7. The CDR3 consists of 15 residues. This CDR3 is CASRPQGTANYGYTF. The CDR3 nucleotides are TGTGCCAGCAGACCACAGGGGACCGCTAACTATGGCTACACCTTC. The full variable domain, completed using reference TRBV2 and TRBJ1-2, is EPEVTQTPSHQVTQMGQEVILRCVPISNHLYFYWYRQILGQKVEFLVSFYNNEISEKSEIFDDQFSVERPDGSNFTLKIRSTKLEDSAMYFCASRPQGTANYGYTFGSGTRLTVV.

This sequence joins TRBV18 and TRBJ2-2; D gene ambiguous. CDR1 and CDR2 from the germline V gene are KGHSH and LQKENI. V shed 0 bases and J shed 4 bases, with 9 bases lying between them. The length of the CDR3 is 15 residues. DNA of the CDR3: TGTGCCAGCTCACCACCGGAGAGGATCACCGGGGAGCTGTTTTTT. Translating it yields CASSPPERITGELFF.

The genes are TRBV7-3 and TRBJ2-1, with 7 bases that match TRBD2. V gave up 5 bases and J gave up 3 bases; unmatched junction bases: 4. This CDR3 is built from 14 residues. CDR1 and CDR2 from the germline V gene are SGHTA and FQGTGA. DNA of the CDR3: TGTGCCAGCAGCGAACAGCGGGGCTACAATGAGCAGTTCTTC. This gives the protein CASSEQRGYNEQFF.

This chain joins TRBV4-3 and TRBJ2-7, with 8 bases matching TRBD2. V shed 0 bases and J 3 bases; nucleotides not matched to a gene: 7. The CDR3 has 16 residues. From germline, CDR1 is LGHNA and CDR2 YSLEER. The CDR3 here is CASSQELAGGYYEQYF. As DNA, the CDR3 is TGCGCCAGCAGCCAAGAGTTGGCGGGGGGATACTACGAGCAGTACTTC.